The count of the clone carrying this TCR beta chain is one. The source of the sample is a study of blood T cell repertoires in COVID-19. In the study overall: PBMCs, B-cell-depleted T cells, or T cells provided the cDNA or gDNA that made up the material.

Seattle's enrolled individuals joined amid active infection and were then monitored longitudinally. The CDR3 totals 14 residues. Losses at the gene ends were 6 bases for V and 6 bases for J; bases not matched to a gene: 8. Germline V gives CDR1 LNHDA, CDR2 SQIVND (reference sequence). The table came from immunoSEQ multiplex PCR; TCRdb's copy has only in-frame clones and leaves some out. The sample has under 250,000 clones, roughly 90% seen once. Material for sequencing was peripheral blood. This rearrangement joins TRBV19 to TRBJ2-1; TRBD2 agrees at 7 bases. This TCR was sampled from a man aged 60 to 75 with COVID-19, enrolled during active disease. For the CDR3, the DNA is TGTGCCAGTAGGGAAGCGGGGCTTAGCAATGAGCAGTTCTTC. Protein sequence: CASREAGLSNEQFF. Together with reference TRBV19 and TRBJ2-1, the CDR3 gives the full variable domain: DGGITQSPKYLFRKEGQNVTLSCEQNLNHDAMYWYRQDPGQGLRLIYYSQIVNDFQKGDIAEGYSVSREKKESFPLTVTSAQKNPTAFYLCASREAGLSNEQFFGPGTRLTVL.